What follows are 9 T cell receptor beta chains derived from one specimen sequenced in a study of T cells in women clearing cervical HPV infection. Sequencing was performed with immunoSEQ multiplex PCR; in TCRdb, only in-frame clones are kept and a portion is missing. Across fewer than 30,000 clones, the top ten clones capture 6% to 7% of the sample. The sample taken for sequencing was blood buffy coat. Every receptor here comes from a woman between 18 and 69 years old with a cervical HPV16 infection that either progressed to CIN3+ or cleared (not recorded which).

On this clone: The read gets to within 3 residues of the CDR3 end, and the germline J gene fills in the rest. The V call is TRBV7-9, the J call TRBJ1-1, with D unclear. CDR1 and CDR2 (germline): SEHNR, FQNEAQ (reference sequence). This CDR3 contains 13 residues. The part of the CDR3 DNA that was read is TGTGCCAGCAGCTTATCTAGTTCAGAGACA. It specifies CASSLSSSET. The whole CDR3 sequence reads CASSLSSSETAFF.

As concerns this clone: The read ends 3 residues before the CDR3 terminus; that terminus is restored from the germline J gene. This chain links TRBV29-1 with TRBJ1-5; 9 bases match TRBD1. The ends lost 6 bases at V and 6 bases at J; junction bases unmatched: 6. The germline gives CDR1 SQVTM, CDR2 ANQGSEA. This CDR3 has 13 amino acids. The sequenced part of the CDR3 DNA is TGCAGCGTCGTACAGGGGGCCAGTCAGCCC. As protein: CSVVQGASQP. The CDR3 in full is CSVVQGASQPQHF.

In the case of this clone: The read terminates 3 residues ahead of where the CDR3 ends, so the germline J gene completes it. The chain couples TRBV20-1 to TRBJ2-7, with a possible D match to TRBD2 (5 bases). V was clipped by 2 bases and J by 5 bases, with 13 bases between them. The length of the CDR3 is 13 residues. The germline V gene has CDR1 DFQATT and CDR2 SNEGSKA (reference sequence). CDR3 in amino acids: CSARLPEGHEQYF. The part of the CDR3 DNA that was read is TGCAGTGCTAGACTGCCCGAGGGCCACGAG.

Frequency places this clone as medium-sized (0.01 to 0.1%). The read ends 3 residues shy of where the CDR3 ends; the end is completed using the germline J gene. The J gene is TRBJ2-2, the V gene TRBV12-5; D is unclear. Germline V CDR1 and CDR2: LGHNT, FRNRAP. Trimming took off 0 bases at V and 0 bases at J, with 5 bases between the two ends. The CDR3 is 15 amino acids. The CDR3 loop is CASGLVGTNTGELFF. CDR3 DNA (partial): TGTGCTAGTGGTTTGGTGGGCACGAACACCGGGGAG.

Concerning this clone itself: The read stops 3 residues short of the end of the CDR3; the missing end is completed from the germline J gene. The V and J genes are TRBV20-1 and TRBJ2-5, with 11 bases aligning to TRBD2. Germline CDR1 is DFQATT and CDR2 is SNEGSKA (reference sequence). CDR3 size: 17 residues. The junction had 12 bases not matched to a gene; V was cut back by 3 bases and J by 3 bases. The CDR3 is CSARVLAGAVREETQYF. CDR3 bases read: TGCAGTGCTAGGGTACTAGCGGGAGCGGTGCGGGAAGAGACC.

A note on this clone: The CDR3 goes on 3 residues after the read ends, and that part is filled in from the germline J gene. V gene TRBV7-9 combines with J gene TRBJ2-7; weak D call: TRBD1 (6 bases). The CDR3 covers 15 residues. The ends were cut back, 5 bases at V and 2 bases at J, with 16 bases in the middle. CDR1 is SEHNR and CDR2 is FQNEAQ in the germline V gene (reference sequence). CDR3 residues: CASSPTGTEAYEQYF. The CDR3 DNA, read in part, is TGTGCCAGCAGCCCAACAGGGACCGAGGCCTACGAG.

As regards this clone: Read sequence stops 3 residues before the CDR3 end, and the germline J gene provides the missing end. This sequence joins TRBV7-3 and TRBJ1-4; D may be TRBD1 (6 bases). Germline-derived CDR1 and CDR2 are SGHTA and FQGTGA. This CDR3 spans 14 amino acids. CDR3 amino acids: CASSSLSTGSPLFF. The part of the CDR3 DNA that was read is TGTGCCAGCAGCTCCCTCTCGACAGGATCACCA.

CDR3: CASSLAQRTDTQYF. Incomplete CDR3 DNA: TGTGCCAGCAGCTTAGCTCAGAGGACAGATACG. This chain connects TRBV11-3 to TRBJ2-3; D is unclear. The sequence runs out 3 residues before the end of the CDR3; the remainder is reconstructed from the germline J gene. Trimming pared 1 base from V and 3 bases from J, leaving 8 bases between. The CDR3 covers 14 residues. The germline gives CDR1 SGHNT, CDR2 YENEEA.

Comments on this clone: The read finishes 3 residues shy of the CDR3 end, and the germline J gene is used to complete it. The chain recombines TRBV10-1 with TRBJ2-1, with 7 bases fitting TRBD1. The CDR3 runs 13 residues. Looked up from germline, CDR1 is WNHNN and CDR2 is SYGVQD (reference sequence). Trimming removed 3 bases from V and 7 bases from J; junction bases left unmatched: 3. The covered CDR3 bases are TGCGCCAGCAGTGAAGGGACAGATAATGAG. Protein: CASSEGTDNE. In full, the CDR3 is CASSEGTDNEQFF.